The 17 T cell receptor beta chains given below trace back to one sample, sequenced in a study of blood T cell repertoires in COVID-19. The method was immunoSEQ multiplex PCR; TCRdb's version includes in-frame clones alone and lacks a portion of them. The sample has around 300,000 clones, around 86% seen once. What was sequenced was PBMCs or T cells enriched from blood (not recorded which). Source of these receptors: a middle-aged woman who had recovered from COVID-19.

CDR3 DNA: TGTGCCAGCAGACAGGGGGCTATCACTGAAGCTTTCTTT. Translated, it gives CASRQGAITEAFF. The V call is TRBV12-3 or TRBV12-4, the J call TRBJ1-1, with 9 nucleotides matching TRBD1. J was trimmed by 4 bases and V by 6 bases; bases with no gene match: 3. The CDR3 runs to 13 residues.

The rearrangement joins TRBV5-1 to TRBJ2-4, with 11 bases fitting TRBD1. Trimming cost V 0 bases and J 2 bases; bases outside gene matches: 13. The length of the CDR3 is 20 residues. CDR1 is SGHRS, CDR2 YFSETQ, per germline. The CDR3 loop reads CASSLGQIGQGAPTKNIQYF. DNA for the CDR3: TGCGCCAGCAGCTTGGGGCAAATCGGACAGGGGGCCCCCACCAAAAACATTCAGTACTTC.

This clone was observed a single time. The CDR3 DNA reads as TGCGCCAGCAGCCATCAGGGGGCCGGGGCAGATACGCAGTATTTT. This translates into CASSHQGAGADTQYF. This chain joins TRBV5-1 and TRBJ2-3; TRBD1 matches at 8 bases. V was clipped by 4 bases and J by 4 bases; unmatched bases: 8. The germline gives CDR1 SGHRS, CDR2 YFSETQ. CDR3 size: 15 residues. The whole variable domain, filled in from reference TRBV5-1 and TRBJ2-3, reads KAGVTQTPRYLIKTRGQQVTLSCSPISGHRSVSWYQQTPGQGLQFLFEYFSETQRNKGNFPGRFSGRQFSNSRSEMNVSTLELGDSALYLCASSHQGAGADTQYFGPGTRLTVL.

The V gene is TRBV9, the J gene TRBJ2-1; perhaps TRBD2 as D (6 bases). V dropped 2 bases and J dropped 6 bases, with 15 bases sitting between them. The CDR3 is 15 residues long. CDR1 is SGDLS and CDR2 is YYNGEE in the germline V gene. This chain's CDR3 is CASSVDLGGGNEQFF. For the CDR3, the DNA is TGTGCCAGCAGCGTCGACCTGGGAGGTGGCAATGAGCAGTTCTTC.

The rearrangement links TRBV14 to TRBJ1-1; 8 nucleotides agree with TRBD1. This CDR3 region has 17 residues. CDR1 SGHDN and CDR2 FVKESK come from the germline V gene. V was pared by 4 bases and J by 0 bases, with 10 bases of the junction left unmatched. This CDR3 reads CASSPPGQAFMNTEAFF. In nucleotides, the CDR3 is TGTGCCAGCAGCCCACCGGGACAGGCATTTATGAACACTGAAGCTTTCTTT.

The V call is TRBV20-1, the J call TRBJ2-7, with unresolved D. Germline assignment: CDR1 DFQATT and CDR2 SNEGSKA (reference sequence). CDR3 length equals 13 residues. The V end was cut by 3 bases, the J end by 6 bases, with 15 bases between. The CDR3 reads CSASWVISGEQYF. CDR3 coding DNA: TGCAGTGCTAGTTGGGTTATCTCGGGCGAGCAGTACTTC.

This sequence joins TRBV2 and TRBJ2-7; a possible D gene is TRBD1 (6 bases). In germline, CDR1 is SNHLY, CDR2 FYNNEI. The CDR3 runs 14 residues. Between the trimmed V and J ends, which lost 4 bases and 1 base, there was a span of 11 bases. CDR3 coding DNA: TGTGCCAGCAGTGGCGACAGGCGATCCTACGAGCAGTACTTC. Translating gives CASSGDRRSYEQYF.

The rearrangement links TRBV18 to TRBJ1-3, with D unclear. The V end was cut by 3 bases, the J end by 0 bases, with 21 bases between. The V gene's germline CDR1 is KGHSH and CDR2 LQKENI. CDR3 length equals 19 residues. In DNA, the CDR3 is TGTGCCAGCTCACCTCAACATATCGGGCCCGGAGGCTCTGGAAACACCATATATTTT. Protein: CASSPQHIGPGGSGNTIYF.

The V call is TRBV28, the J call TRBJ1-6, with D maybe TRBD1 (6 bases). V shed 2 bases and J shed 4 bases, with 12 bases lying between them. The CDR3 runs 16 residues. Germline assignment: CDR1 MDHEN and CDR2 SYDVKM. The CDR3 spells CASSLGRGRYNSPLHF. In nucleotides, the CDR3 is TGTGCCAGCAGTTTAGGCAGGGGTCGGTATAATTCACCCCTCCACTTT.

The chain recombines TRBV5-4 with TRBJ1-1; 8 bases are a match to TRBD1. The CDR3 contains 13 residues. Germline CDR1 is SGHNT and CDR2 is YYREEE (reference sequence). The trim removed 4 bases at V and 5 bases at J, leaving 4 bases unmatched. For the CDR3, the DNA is TGTGCCAGCAGCCCAGACAGGGGAACTGAAGCTTTCTTT. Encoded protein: CASSPDRGTEAFF.

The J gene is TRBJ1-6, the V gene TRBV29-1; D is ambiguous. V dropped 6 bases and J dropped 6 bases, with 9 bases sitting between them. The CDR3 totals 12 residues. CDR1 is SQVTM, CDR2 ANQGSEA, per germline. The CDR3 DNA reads TGCAGCGTCCGGGAATCTAATTCACCCCTCCACTTT. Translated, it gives CSVRESNSPLHF.

The CDR3 bases are TGTGCCAGCAGTCCCAGGGAATCGAACACTGAAGCTTTCTTT. Its protein is CASSPRESNTEAFF. The chain uses TRBV27 and TRBJ1-1; a possible D gene is TRBD1 (5 bases). CDR1 and CDR2 (germline): MNHEY, SMNVEV (reference sequence). The CDR3 extends over 14 amino acids. The germline V and J ends were trimmed by 5 bases and 1 base, with 11 bases remaining between them.

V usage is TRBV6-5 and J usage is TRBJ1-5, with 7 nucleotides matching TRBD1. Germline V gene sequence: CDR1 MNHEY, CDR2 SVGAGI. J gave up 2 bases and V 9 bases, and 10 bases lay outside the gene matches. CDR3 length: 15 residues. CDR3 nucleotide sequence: TGTGCCAGTAAGACAGGGAATCATGGCAATCAGCCCCAGCATTTT. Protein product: CASKTGNHGNQPQHF.

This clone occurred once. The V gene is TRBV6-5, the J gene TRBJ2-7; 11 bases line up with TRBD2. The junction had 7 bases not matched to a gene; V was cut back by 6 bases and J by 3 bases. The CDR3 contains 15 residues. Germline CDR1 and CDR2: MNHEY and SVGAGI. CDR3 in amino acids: CASSRTSGSRYEQYF. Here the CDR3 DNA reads TGTGCCAGCAGCCGAACTAGCGGGAGTCGCTACGAGCAGTACTTC.

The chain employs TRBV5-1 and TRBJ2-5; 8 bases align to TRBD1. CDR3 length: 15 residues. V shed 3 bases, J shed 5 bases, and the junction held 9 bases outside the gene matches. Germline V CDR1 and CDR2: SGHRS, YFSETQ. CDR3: CASSSGQVVQETQYF. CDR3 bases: TGCGCCAGCAGCTCGGGACAGGTAGTTCAGGAGACCCAGTACTTC.

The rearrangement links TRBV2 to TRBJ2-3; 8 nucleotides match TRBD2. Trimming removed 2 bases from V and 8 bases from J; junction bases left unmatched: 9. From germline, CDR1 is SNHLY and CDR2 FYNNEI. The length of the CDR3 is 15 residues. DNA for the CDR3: TGTGCCAGCAGTGAACTGGCTAGCGGGTACGCTACGCAGTATTTT. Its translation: CASSELASGYATQYF.

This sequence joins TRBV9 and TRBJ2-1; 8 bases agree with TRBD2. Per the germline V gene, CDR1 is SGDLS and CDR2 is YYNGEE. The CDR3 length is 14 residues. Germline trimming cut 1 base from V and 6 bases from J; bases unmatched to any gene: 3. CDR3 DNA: TGTGCCAGCAGCGTAAGCGGGACTAGCAATGAGCAGTTCTTC. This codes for CASSVSGTSNEQFF. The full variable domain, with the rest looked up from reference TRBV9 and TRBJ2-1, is DSGVTQTPKHLITATGQRVTLRCSPRSGDLSVYWYQQSLDQGLQFLIQYYNGEERAKGNILERFSAQQFPDLHSELNLSSLELGDSALYFCASSVSGTSNEQFFGPGTRLTVL.